This T cell receptor (beta chain) was recorded in a study of T cell repertoires in cytomegalovirus infection. Concerning this clonotype itself: The antigen is undetermined.

This CDR3 is built from 18 residues. With V trimmed by 5 bases and J by 5 bases, 16 bases remained unmatched. Study results and limitations: Ex vivo responses were dominated by HLA-C-restricted CMV-specific TCR beta clonotypes.

TCRdb reprocessed the reads with MiXCR, giving one entry per CDR3 protein. The table shows 450,000 to 550,000 distinct CDR3 sequences, with about two fifths occurring only once. This receptor was identified in a human donor in good health (CMV status not recorded). Some clones in this sample may be carry-over from other donors' samples. The sequencing here drew on cultured PBMCs, taken from culture after CMV antigen stimulation. V usage is TRBV12-3 or TRBV12-4 and J usage is TRBJ2-5, with 11 bases aligning to TRBD2. The CDR3 bases are TGTGCCAGCAGTCGTGAATTAGTTAGCGGGAGGGCCACCGAGACCCAGTACTTC. This codes for CASSRELVSGRATETQYF.